These 5 T cell receptor beta chains originate from one sample sequenced in a study of cytomegalovirus exposure and HLA in healthy donors. PCR was performed using 60 Vbeta and 13 Jbeta primers. Profiling relied on immunoSEQ multiplex PCR, and the TCRdb table lists in-frame clones only, not all of them. The sample yields 150,000 to 200,000 clones, around three quarters seen once. Material for sequencing was PBMCs. All receptors derive from a man aged 35-49 years in good health and CMV-seropositive.

The chain joins TRBV6-5 to TRBJ2-7, with D perhaps matching TRBD2 (5 bases). Germline V gene lookup returns CDR1 MNHEY and CDR2 SVGAGI. V was cut by 0 bases and J by 6 bases, with 9 bases left in between. The CDR3 spans 13 residues. The CDR3 sequence: CASSYSRAGEQYF. CDR3 nucleotides: TGTGCCAGCAGTTACTCGCGGGCGGGCGAGCAGTACTTC.

J is TRBJ2-7 and V is TRBV9; 9 nucleotides match TRBD2. In germline, CDR1 is SGDLS, CDR2 YYNGEE. This CDR3 comprises 14 residues. V lost 0 bases and J lost 4; bases outside the gene matches: 2. CDR3 sequence reads: CASSVGLAGYEQYF. The CDR3, as DNA: TGTGCCAGCAGCGTAGGTCTAGCGGGATACGAGCAGTACTTC.

This clone was seen just once. J is TRBJ2-1 and V is TRBV7-2, with 7 bases matching TRBD1. Trimming took 8 bases from V and 2 from J; bases not matched to a gene: 3. This CDR3 region has 13 residues. CDR1 and CDR2 from the germline V gene are SGHTA and FQGNSA. The CDR3 protein is CASAQGAYNEQFF. The CDR3, as DNA: TGTGCCAGCGCCCAGGGGGCCTACAATGAGCAGTTCTTC.

J is TRBJ2-3 and V is TRBV18; TRBD2 matches at 8 bases. This CDR3 is built from 15 residues. J gave up 0 bases and V 4 bases, and 3 bases lay outside the gene matches. Germline CDR1 reads KGHSH; CDR2 reads LQKENI. Here the CDR3 reads CASSQLAGSTDTQYF. CDR3 bases: TGTGCCAGCTCACAATTAGCGGGGAGCACAGATACGCAGTATTTT.

This chain joins TRBV2 and TRBJ1-1, with 9 bases lining up with TRBD1. CDR3 length: 15 amino acids. Looked up from germline, CDR1 is SNHLY and CDR2 is FYNNEI. Germline trimming cut 6 bases from V and 4 bases from J; bases unmatched to any gene: 9. CDR3 nucleotide sequence: TGTGCCAGCAGCGGTACAGGGGGCGCGAGCACTGAAGCTTTCTTT. Translation: CASSGTGGASTEAFF.